This T cell receptor beta chain was identified in a study of T cell changes during pregnancy in multiple sclerosis. Clones were sequenced by immunoSEQ multiplex PCR, and TCRdb holds only the in-frame ones, with some missing. The data hold 90,000 to 120,000 clones, with 91% observed a single time. Germline trimming cut 7 bases from V and 3 bases from J; bases unmatched to any gene: 6. Germline V CDR1 and CDR2: LNHDA, SQIVND (reference sequence). This CDR3 contains 14 residues. Sequencing used peripheral blood, obtained after pregnancy. The receptor was derived from a female donor with multiple sclerosis, enrolled in a pregnancy study. The chain links TRBV19 to TRBJ2-3, with 8 bases aligning to TRBD2. The CDR3 nucleotides are TGTGCCAGTAAGGTTTCGGGGGGGACAGATACGCAGTATTTT. This codes for CASKVSGGTDTQYF.